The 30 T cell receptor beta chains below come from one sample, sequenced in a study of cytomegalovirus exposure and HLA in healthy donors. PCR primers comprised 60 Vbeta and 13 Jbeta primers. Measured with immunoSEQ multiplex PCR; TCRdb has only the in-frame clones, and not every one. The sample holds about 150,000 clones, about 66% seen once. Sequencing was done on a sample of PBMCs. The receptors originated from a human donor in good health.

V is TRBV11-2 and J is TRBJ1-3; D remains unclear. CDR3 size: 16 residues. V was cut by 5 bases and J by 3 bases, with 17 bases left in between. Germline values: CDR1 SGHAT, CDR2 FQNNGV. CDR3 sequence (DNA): TGTGCCAGCAGCCGCGGTCTAGCCGGGCTTGGAAACACCATATATTTT. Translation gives CASSRGLAGLGNTIYF.

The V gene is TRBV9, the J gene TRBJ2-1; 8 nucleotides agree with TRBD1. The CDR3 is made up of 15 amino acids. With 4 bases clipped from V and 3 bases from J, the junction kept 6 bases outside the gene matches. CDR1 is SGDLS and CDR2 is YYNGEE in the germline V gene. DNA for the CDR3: TGTGCCAGCAGCCCGGGACAGGTATTCTACAATGAGCAGTTCTTC. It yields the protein CASSPGQVFYNEQFF.

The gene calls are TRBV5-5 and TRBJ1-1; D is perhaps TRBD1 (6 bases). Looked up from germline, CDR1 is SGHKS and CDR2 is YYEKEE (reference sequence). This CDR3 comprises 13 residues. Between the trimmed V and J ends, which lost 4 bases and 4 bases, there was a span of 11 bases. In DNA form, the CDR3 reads TGTGCCAGCAGCCTTCTAGGGGGCACTGAAGCTTTCTTT. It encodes CASSLLGGTEAFF.

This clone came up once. CDR3 in DNA: TGTGCCAGCAGCCCGCAGGGTTTGGAAGAGACCCAGTACTTC. Residues: CASSPQGLEETQYF. The chain joins TRBV11-2 to TRBJ2-5, with D tentatively TRBD1 (5 bases). Germline CDR1 SGHAT, CDR2 FQNNGV. This CDR3 spans 14 amino acids. Trimming took 5 bases from V and 3 from J, leaving 13 bases between them.

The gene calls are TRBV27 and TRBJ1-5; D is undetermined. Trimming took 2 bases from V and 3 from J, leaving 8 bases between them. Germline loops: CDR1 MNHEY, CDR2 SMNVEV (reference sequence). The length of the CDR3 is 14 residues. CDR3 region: CASSLGQFNQPQHF. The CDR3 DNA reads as TGTGCCAGCAGTTTAGGGCAGTTCAATCAGCCCCAGCATTTT.

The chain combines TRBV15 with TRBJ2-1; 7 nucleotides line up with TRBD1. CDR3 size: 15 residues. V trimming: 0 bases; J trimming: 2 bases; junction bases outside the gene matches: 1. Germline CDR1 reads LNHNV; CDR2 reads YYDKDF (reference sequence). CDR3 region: CATSRDRGPYNEQFF. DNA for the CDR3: TGTGCCACCAGCAGAGATAGGGGGCCCTACAATGAGCAGTTCTTC. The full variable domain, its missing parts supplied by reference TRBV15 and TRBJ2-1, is DAMVIQNPRYQVTQFGKPVTLSCSQTLNHNVMYWYQQKSSQAPKLLFHYYDKDFNNEADTPDNFQSRRPNTSFCFLDIRSPGLGDTAMYLCATSRDRGPYNEQFFGPGTRLTVL.

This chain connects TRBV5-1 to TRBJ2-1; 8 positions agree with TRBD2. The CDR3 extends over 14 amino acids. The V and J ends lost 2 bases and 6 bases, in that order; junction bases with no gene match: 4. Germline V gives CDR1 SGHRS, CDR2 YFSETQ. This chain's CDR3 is CASSFGGVGNEQFF. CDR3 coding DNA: TGCGCCAGCAGCTTCGGGGGGGTTGGCAATGAGCAGTTCTTC.

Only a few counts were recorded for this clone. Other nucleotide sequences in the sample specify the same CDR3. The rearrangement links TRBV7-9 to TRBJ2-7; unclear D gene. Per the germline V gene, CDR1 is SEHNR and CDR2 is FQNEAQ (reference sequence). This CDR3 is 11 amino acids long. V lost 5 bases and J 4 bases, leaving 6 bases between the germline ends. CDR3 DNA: TGTGCCAGCAGCCCCTCGTACGAGCAGTACTTC. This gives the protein CASSPSYEQYF.

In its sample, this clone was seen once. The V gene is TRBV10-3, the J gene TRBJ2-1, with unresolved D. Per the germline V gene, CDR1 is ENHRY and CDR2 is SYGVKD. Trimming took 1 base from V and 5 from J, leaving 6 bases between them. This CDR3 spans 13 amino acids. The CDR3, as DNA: TGTGCCATCAGTGAGTTTCAGAACAATGAGCAGTTCTTC. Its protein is CAISEFQNNEQFF.

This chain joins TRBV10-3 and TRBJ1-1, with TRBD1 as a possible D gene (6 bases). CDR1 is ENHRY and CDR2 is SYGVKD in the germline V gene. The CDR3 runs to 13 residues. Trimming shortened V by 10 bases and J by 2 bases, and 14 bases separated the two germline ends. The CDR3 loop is CATTPGTNTEAFF. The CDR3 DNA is TGTGCCACTACACCAGGGACAAACACTGAAGCTTTCTTT.

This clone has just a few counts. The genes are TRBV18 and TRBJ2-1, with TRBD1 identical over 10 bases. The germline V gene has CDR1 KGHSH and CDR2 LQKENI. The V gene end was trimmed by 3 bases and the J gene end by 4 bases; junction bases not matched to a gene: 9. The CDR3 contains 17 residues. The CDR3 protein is CASSPTSGQGGYNEQFF. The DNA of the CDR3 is TGTGCCAGCTCACCGACATCAGGACAGGGGGGGTACAATGAGCAGTTCTTC. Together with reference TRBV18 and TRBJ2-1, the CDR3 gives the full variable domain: NAGVMQNPRHLVRRRGQEARLRCSPMKGHSHVYWYRQLPEEGLKFMVYLQKENIIDESGMPKERFSAEFPKEGPSILRIQQVVRGDSAAYFCASSPTSGQGGYNEQFFGPGTRLTVL.

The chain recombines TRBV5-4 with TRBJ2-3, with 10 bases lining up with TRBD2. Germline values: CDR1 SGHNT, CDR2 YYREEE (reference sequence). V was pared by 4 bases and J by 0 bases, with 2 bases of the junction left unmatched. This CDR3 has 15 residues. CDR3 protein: CASSLAGASTDTQYF. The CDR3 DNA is TGTGCCAGCAGCCTAGCGGGAGCCAGCACAGATACGCAGTATTTT.

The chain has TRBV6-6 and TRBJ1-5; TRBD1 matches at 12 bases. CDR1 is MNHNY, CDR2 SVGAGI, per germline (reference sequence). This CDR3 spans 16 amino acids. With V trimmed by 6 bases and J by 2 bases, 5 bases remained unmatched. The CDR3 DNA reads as TGTGCCAGCAGCCGGGACAGGGGGCTTGGCAATCAGCCCCAGCATTTT. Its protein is CASSRDRGLGNQPQHF.

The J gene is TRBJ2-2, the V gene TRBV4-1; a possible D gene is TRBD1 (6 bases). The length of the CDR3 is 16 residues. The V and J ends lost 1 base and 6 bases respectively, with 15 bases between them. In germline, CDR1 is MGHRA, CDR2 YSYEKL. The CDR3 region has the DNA TGCGCCAGCAGCCAAGGTCTTAGAGGGGGACCCGGGGAGCTGTTTTTT. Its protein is CASSQGLRGGPGELFF.

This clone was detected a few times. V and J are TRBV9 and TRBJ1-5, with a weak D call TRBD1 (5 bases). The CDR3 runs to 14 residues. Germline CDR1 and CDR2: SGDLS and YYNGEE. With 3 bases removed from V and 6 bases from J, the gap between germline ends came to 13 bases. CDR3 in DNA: TGTGCCAGCAGCGGGGGGGGGATTTCTCAGCCCCAGCATTTT. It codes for CASSGGGISQPQHF.

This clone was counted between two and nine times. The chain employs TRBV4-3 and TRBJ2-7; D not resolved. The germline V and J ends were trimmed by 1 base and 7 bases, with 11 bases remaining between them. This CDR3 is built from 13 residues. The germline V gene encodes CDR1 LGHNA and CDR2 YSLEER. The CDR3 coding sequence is TGCGCCAGCAGCCAAGGGCGGCATTTAGAGCAGTACTTC. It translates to CASSQGRHLEQYF.

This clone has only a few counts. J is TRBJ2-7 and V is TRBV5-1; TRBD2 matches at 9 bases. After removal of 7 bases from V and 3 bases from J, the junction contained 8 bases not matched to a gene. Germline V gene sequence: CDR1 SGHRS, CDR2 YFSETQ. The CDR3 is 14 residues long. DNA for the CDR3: TGCGCCAGCCGGCGCTCTAGCGGGATCTACGAGCAGTACTTC. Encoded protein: CASRRSSGIYEQYF. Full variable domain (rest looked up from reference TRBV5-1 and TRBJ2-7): KAGVTQTPRYLIKTRGQQVTLSCSPISGHRSVSWYQQTPGQGLQFLFEYFSETQRNKGNFPGRFSGRQFSNSRSEMNVSTLELGDSALYLCASRRSSGIYEQYFGPGTRLTVT.

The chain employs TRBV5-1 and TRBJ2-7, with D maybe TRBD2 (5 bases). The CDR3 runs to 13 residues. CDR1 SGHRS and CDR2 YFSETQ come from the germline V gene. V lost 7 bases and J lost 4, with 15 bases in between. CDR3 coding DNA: TGCGCCAGCGAGGGAGCTAAGCCGTACGAGCAGTACTTC. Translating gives CASEGAKPYEQYF.

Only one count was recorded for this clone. Here the CDR3 reads CASSKSGGADTQYF. DNA of the CDR3: TGTGCCAGCAGTAAATCTGGGGGCGCAGATACGCAGTATTTT. The rearrangement links TRBV7-3 to TRBJ2-3; a weak D match, TRBD1 (6 bases). The V gene's germline CDR1 is SGHTA and CDR2 FQGTGA. The CDR3 is 14 residues long. V dropped 6 bases and J dropped 4 bases, with 14 bases sitting between them.

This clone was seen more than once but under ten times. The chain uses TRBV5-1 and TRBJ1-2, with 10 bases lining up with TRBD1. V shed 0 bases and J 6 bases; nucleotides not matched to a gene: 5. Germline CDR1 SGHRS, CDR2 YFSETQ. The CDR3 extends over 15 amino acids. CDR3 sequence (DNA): TGCGCCAGCAGCTTGGATGACAGGGGGCGCAATGGCTACACCTTC. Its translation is CASSLDDRGRNGYTF.

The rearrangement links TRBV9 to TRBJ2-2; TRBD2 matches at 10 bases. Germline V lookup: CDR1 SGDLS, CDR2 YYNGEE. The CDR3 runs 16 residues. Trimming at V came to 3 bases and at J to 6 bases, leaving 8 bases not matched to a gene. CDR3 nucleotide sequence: TGTGCCAGCAGCGGCCAGCTAGCGGGGGCTGCCGGGGAGCTGTTTTTT. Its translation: CASSGQLAGAAGELFF.

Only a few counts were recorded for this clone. The CDR3 spells CASSRGLRGGPDTQYF. CDR3 bases: TGTGCCAGTAGCCGAGGCCTGCGGGGGGGTCCAGATACGCAGTATTTT. The chain combines TRBV19 with TRBJ2-3; TRBD2 aligns across 9 bases. In germline, CDR1 is LNHDA, CDR2 SQIVND (reference sequence). There are 16 residues in the CDR3. V dropped 6 bases and J dropped 4; count of bases not matched to a gene: 11.

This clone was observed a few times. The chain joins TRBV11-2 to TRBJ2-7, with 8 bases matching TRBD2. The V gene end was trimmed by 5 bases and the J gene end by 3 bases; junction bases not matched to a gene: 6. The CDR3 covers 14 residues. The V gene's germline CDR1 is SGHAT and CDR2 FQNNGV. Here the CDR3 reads CASSLREGLYEQYF. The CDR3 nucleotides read TGTGCCAGCAGCCTTCGGGAGGGTCTCTACGAGCAGTACTTC.

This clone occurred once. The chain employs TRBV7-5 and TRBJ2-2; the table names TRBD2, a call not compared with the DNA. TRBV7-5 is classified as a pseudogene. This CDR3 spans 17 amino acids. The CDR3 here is CVRSLAAGGRNTGELFF. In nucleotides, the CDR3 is TGTGTCAGAAGCTTAGCAGCGGGAGGGAGGAACACCGGGGAGCTGTTTTTT.

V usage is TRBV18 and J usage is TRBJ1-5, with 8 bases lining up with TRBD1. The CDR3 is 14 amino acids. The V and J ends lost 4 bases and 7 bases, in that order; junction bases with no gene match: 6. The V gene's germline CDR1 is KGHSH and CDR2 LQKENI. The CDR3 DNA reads TGTGCCAGCTCACTTGGACAGGGTGGGCAGCCCCAGCATTTT. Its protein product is CASSLGQGGQPQHF.

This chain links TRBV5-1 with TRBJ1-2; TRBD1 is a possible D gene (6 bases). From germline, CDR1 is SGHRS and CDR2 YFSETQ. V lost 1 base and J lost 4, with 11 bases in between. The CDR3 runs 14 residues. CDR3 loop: CASSLTDRTYGYTF. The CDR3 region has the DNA TGCGCCAGCAGCTTGACCGACAGGACCTATGGCTACACCTTC.

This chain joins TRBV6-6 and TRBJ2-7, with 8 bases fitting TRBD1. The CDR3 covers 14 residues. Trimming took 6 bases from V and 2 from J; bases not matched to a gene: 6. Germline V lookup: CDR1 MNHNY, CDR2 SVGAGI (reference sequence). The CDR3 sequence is CASSKQGVPYEQYF. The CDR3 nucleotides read TGTGCCAGCAGCAAACAGGGGGTGCCCTACGAGCAGTACTTC.

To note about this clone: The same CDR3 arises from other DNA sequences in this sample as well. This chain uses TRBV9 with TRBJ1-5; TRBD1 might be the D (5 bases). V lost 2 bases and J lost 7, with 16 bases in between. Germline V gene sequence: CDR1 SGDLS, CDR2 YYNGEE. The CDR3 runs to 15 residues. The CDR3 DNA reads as TGTGCCAGCAGCGTTGGCGGGACGGTTGGGCAGCCCCAGCATTTT. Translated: CASSVGGTVGQPQHF.

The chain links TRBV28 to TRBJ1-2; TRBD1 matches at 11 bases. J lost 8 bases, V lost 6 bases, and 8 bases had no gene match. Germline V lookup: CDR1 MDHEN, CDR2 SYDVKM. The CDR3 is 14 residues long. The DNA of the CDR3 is TGTGCCAGCAGGACTTCCGGGACAGGGGGAGGCTACACCTTC. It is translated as CASRTSGTGGGYTF.

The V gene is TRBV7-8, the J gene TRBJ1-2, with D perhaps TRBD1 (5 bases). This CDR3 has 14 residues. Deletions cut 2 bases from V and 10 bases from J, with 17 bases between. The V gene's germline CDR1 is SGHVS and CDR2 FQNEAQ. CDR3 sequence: CASSLNSFDSDYTF. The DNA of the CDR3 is TGTGCCAGCAGCTTAAATAGTTTTGACAGCGACTACACCTTC.